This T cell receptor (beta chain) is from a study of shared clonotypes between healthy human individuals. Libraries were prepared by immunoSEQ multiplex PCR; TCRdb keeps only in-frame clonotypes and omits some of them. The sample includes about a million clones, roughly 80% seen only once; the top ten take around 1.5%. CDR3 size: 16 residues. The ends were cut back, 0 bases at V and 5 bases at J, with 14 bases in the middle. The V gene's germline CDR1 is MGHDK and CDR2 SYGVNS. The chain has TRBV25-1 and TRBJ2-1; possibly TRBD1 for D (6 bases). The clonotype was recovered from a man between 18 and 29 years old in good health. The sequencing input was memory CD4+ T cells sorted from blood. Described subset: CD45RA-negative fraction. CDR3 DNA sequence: TGTGCCAGCAGTGAATATATAGGGGGTGGGAACAATGAGCAGTTCTTC. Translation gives CASSEYIGGGNNEQFF. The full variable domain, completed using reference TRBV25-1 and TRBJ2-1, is EADIYQTPRYLVIGTGKKITLECSQTMGHDKMYWYQQDPGMELHLIHYSYGVNSTEKGDLSSESTVSRIRTEHFPLTLESARPSHTSQYLCASSEYIGGGNNEQFFGPGTRLTVL.